The source of this T cell receptor (beta chain) is a study of esophageal squamous cell carcinoma under preoperative chemotherapy. The CDR3 is 13 residues long. Trimming removed 6 bases at V and 4 bases at J, with 12 bases between. The germline CDR1 and CDR2 sequences are MNHEY and SVGEGT. Time point here: before preoperative PTX-NDP chemotherapy. Study-level findings and limits: Clonal contraction, more than amplification, hit abundant clones after paclitaxel-nedaplatin. After treatment, tumor-infiltrating lymphocytes apparently came partly from blood T cells.

About this clonotype: What it binds is unknown.

Via MiXCR, TCRdb re-called the PCR reads, giving one row per CDR3 protein. In the table there are around 14,000 distinct CDR3 sequences, roughly 60% of which are singletons. The receptor comes from a human donor with esophageal squamous cell carcinoma. The donor label of this sample is uncertain. Collection took place from a patient given preoperative chemotherapy. The chain uses TRBV6-2 or TRBV6-3 and TRBJ2-5; D might be TRBD2 (6 bases). CDR3 coding DNA: TGTGCCAGCAGGCCCGGGGGAAGAGAGACCCAGTACTTC. Its protein is CASRPGGRETQYF.